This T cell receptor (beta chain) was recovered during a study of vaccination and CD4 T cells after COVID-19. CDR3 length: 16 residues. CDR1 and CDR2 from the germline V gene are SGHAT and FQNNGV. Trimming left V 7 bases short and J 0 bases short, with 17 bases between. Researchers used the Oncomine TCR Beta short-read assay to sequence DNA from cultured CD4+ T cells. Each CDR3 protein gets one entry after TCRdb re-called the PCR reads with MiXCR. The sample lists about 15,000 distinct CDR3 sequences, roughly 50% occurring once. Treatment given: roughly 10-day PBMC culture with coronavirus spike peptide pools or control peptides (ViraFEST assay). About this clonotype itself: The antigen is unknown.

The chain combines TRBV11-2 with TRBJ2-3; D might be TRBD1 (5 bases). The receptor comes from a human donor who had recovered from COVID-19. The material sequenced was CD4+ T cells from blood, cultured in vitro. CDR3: CASTTTGASSTDTQYF. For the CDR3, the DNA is TGTGCCAGCACCACCACTGGGGCCTCTAGCACAGATACGCAGTATTTT.